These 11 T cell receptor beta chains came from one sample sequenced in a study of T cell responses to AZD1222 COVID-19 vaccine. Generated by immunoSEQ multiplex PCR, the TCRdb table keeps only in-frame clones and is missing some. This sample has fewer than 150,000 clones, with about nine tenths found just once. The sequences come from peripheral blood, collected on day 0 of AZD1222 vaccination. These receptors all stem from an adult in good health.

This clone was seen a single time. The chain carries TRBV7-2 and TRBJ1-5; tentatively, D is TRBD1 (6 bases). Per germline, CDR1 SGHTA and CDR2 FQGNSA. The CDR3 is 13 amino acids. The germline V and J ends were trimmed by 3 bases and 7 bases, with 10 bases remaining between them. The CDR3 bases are TGTGCCAGCAGCTTTAAGGGGGAGCAGCCCCAGCATTTT. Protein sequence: CASSFKGEQPQHF. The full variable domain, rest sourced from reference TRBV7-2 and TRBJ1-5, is GAGVSQSPSNKVTEKGKDVELRCDPISGHTALYWYRQSLGQGLEFLIYFQGNSAPDKSGLPSDRFSAERTGGSVSTLTIQRTQQEDSAVYLCASSFKGEQPQHFGDGTRLSIL.

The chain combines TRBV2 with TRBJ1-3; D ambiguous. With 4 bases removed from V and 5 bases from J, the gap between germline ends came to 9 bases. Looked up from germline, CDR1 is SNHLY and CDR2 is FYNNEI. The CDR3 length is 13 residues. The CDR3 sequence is CASSGGVRNTIYF. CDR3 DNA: TGTGCCAGCAGTGGGGGTGTTAGAAACACCATATATTTT.

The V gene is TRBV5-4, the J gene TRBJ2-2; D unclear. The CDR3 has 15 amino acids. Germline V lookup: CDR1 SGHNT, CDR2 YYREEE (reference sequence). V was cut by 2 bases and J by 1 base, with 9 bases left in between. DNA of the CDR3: TGTGCCAGCAGCTTTGCGGCTTTGAACACCGGGGAGCTGTTTTTT. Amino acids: CASSFAALNTGELFF. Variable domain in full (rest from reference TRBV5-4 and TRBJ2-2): ETGVTQSPTHLIKTRGQQVTLRCSSQSGHNTVSWYQQALGQGPQFIFQYYREEENGRGNFPPRFSGLQFPNYSSELNVNALELDDSALYLCASSFAALNTGELFFGEGSRLTVL.

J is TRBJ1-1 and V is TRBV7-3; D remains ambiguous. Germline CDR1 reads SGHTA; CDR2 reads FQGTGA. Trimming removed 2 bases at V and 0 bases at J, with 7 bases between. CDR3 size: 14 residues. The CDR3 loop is CASSLGQLNTEAFF. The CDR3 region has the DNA TGTGCCAGCAGCTTAGGGCAGTTGAACACTGAAGCTTTCTTT.

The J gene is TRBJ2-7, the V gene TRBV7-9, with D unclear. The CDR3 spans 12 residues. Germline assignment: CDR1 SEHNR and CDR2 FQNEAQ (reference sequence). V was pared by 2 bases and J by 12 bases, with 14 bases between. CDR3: CASSLMGYPLYF. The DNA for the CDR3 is TGTGCCAGCAGCTTAATGGGGTACCCGTTGTACTTC.

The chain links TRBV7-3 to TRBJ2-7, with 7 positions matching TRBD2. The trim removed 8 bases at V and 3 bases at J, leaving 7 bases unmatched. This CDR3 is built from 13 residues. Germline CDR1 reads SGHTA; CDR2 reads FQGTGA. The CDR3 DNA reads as TGTGCCAGCGGGAGGGGTCAGGACTACGAGCAGTACTTC. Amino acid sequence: CASGRGQDYEQYF. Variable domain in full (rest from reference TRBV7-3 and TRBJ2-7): GAGVSQTPSNKVTEKGKYVELRCDPISGHTALYWYRQSLGQGPEFLIYFQGTGAADDSGLPNDRFFAVRPEGSVSTLKIQRTERGDSAVYLCASGRGQDYEQYFGPGTRLTVT.

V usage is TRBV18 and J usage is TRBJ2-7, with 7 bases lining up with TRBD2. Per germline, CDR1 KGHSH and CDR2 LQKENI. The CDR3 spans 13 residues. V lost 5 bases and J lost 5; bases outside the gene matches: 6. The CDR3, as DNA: TGTGCCAGCTCATCGGGGAGGGCGGACGAGCAGTACTTC. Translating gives CASSSGRADEQYF.

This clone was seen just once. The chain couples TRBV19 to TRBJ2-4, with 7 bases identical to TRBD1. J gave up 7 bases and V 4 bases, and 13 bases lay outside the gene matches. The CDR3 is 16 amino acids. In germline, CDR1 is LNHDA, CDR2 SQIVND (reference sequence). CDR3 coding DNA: TGTGCCAGTAGTACCTTGACGGGACAGCCGGGGAACATTCAGTACTTC. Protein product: CASSTLTGQPGNIQYF.

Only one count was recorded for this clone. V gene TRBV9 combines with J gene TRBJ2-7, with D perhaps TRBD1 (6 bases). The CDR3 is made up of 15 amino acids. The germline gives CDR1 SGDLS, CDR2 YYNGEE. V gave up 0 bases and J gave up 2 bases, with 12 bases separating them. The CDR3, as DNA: TGTGCCAGCAGCGTAGAGGGGGTATACACCTACGAGCAGTACTTC. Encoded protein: CASSVEGVYTYEQYF.

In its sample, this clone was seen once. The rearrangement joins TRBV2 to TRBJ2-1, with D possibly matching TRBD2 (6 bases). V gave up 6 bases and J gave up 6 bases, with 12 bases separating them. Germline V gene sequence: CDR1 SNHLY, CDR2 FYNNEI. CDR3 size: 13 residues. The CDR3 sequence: CASSRDWGNEQFF. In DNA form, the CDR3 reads TGTGCCAGCAGCCGGGACTGGGGCAATGAGCAGTTCTTC. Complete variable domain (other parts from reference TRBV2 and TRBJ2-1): EPEVTQTPSHQVTQMGQEVILRCVPISNHLYFYWYRQILGQKVEFLVSFYNNEISEKSEIFDDQFSVERPDGSNFTLKIRSTKLEDSAMYFCASSRDWGNEQFFGPGTRLTVL.

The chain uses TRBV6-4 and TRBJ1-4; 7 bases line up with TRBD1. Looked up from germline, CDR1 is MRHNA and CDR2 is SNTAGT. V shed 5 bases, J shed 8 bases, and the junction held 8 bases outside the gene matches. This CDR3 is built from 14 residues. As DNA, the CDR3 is TGTGCCAGCAGTCCAAGACAGGGCAGGGAAAAACTGTTTTTT. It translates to CASSPRQGREKLFF.